Listed below are T cell receptor beta chains from one sample, sequenced in a study of early T cells in non-severe SARS-CoV-2 infection. MiXCR was run by TCRdb on the 5' RACE reads, yielding one entry per CDR3 protein. The table lists some 98,000 distinct CDR3 sequences, more than 9.5% of them singletons. Specimen: whole blood. The receptors were gathered from an adult who was a healthcare worker with PCR-confirmed SARS-CoV-2 infection or an uninfected control (not recorded which). The CDR3 runs from the conserved cysteine through the conserved F or W.

j_call v_call cdr3_aa
TRBJ1-1 TRBV30 CAWSRHQNTEAFF
TRBJ2-3 TRBV12-3/TRBV12-4 CASSLAGLAGGQDTQYF
TRBJ2-7 TRBV4-1 CASSHIQGGYYEQYF
TRBJ1-2 TRBV20-1 CSARPDRGPYTF
TRBJ2-7 TRBV27 CASSLIAGSSYEQYF
TRBJ1-2 TRBV20-1 CSARVARVDGYTF
TRBJ2-5 TRBV12-3/TRBV12-4 CASRKTGVETQYF
TRBJ1-2 TRBV20-1 CSGGYSTGYTF
TRBJ2-1 TRBV28 CASSSTGTGMGLGGAHNEQFF
TRBJ1-5 TRBV20-1 CSARRGPQQPQHF
TRBJ1-2 TRBV4-1 CASRKEGAGYGYTF
TRBJ1-5 TRBV28 CASIQGQGYQPQHF
TRBJ1-4 TRBV7-2 CASSLGYREFNEKLFF
TRBJ2-2 TRBV28 CASSPPLSGRGTGELFF
TRBJ2-6 TRBV18 CASSPLPDSGANVLTF
TRBJ2-1 TRBV7-9 CASSPLGAYNEQFF
TRBJ2-1 TRBV29-1 CTGQGIAEQFF
TRBJ2-1 TRBV9 CASSVAGWEQFF
TRBJ1-5 TRBV2 CASRVGQPNQPQHF
TRBJ2-1 TRBV5-4 CASSLGLAGGQDTEQFF
TRBJ2-7 TRBV7-9 CASSPRGAGEQYF
TRBJ1-2 TRBV7-2 CASSQIPLFEGYTF
TRBJ1-2 TRBV20-1 CSARLTRGGSYTF
TRBJ2-5 TRBV25-1 CASSEPLGTQGGETQYF
TRBJ2-5 TRBV28 CASSFATGVGETQYF
TRBJ2-7 TRBV20-1 CSAQLESSGRWSYEQYF
TRBJ1-5 TRBV7-9 CASSLAKHPARGRLDQPQHF
TRBJ1-2 TRBV6-5 CASSRWTGGSYGYTF
TRBJ2-7 TRBV10-3 CATRTSGISSYEQYF
TRBJ1-1 TRBV6-1 CAIGQLMNTEAFF
TRBJ2-5 TRBV12-3/TRBV12-4 CASSPTSGDFQETQYF
TRBJ1-1 TRBV4-1 CASSQVGLGTGDMYTEAFF
TRBJ2-3 TRBV20-1 CSARGPLAGWADTQYF
TRBJ2-1 TRBV29-1 CSVLTGLYPYNEQFF
TRBJ2-5 TRBV9 CASSISGVQETQYF